Listed below are T cell receptor beta chains from one sample, sequenced in a study of human T cells and chemical hapten exposure. MiXCR, applied by TCRdb to the RACE reads, yields one record per CDR3 protein. The data show roughly 110,000 distinct CDR3 sequences, more than 10% seen once. Sequences were derived from whole blood, sampled in connection with sensitization to the hapten diphenylcyclopropenone (DPC). The receptors were gathered from a woman aged 45-60 years with alopecia areata. Some clones in this sample may be carry-over from other donors' samples. Both conserved end residues are part of each CDR3. The D gene is left open where the match is weak. Clone size, where shown, is once, few, many, or a class for clones that have expanded.

TRBJ2-2	few	TRBD2	TRBV6-5	CASSYAQRGVNGELFF	TGTGCCAGCAGTTACGCCCAGCGGGGGGTCAACGGGGAGCTGTTTTTT
TRBJ1-6	few	TRBD1	TRBV7-8	CASTRSRGQFRHNSPLHF	TGTGCCAGCACGCGTTCCAGGGGGCAATTTCGGCATAATTCACCCCTCCACTTT
TRBJ1-1	many	.	TRBV18	CASSPLVGKPSGEAFF	TGTGCCAGCTCACCGCTGGTTGGGAAACCTTCGGGTGAAGCTTTCTTT
TRBJ1-2	many	.	TRBV7-2	CASSQALAAYGYTF	TGTGCCAGCAGCCAAGCCCTTGCGGCATATGGCTACACCTTC
TRBJ2-3	many	TRBD2	TRBV18	CASSSSGTSGVSTDTQYF	TGTGCCAGCTCATCATCCGGGACTAGCGGGGTGAGCACAGATACGCAGTATTTT
TRBJ1-1	many	.	TRBV2	CASSDQGTAGTEAFF	TGTGCCAGCAGTGATCAGGGGACTGCCGGGACTGAAGCTTTCTTT
TRBJ2-7	few	TRBD2	TRBV29-1	CSVSRGSGPYEQYF	TGCAGCGTGTCCCGGGGTAGCGGGCCCTACGAGCAGTACTTC
TRBJ1-5	many	.	TRBV18	CASSPIEDQPQHF	TGTGCCAGCTCACCCATTGAGGATCAGCCCCAGCATTTT
TRBJ1-1	.	TRBD1	TRBV18	CASSTGRMNTEAFF	TGTGCCAGCTCGACAGGGAGAATGAACACTGAAGCTTTCTTT
TRBJ1-2	.	.	TRBV5-6	CASSLWEGVDGYTF	TGTGCCAGCAGCTTGTGGGAGGGCGTAGATGGCTACACCTTC
TRBJ2-1	once	.	TRBV6-5	CASSPLGSYNEQFF	TGTGCCAGCAGTCCCCTAGGGTCCTACAATGAGCAGTTCTTC
TRBJ2-1	few	TRBD1	TRBV2	CASSVWGQGPREQFF	TGTGCCAGCAGTGTGTGGGGACAGGGGCCTCGGGAGCAGTTCTTC
TRBJ2-7	many	TRBD2	TRBV25-1	CASSPSGYEQYF	TGTGCCAGCAGTCCTAGCGGGTACGAGCAGTACTTC
TRBJ2-2	.	.	TRBV7-2	CASSLVQYLGLFF	TGTGCCAGCAGCTTAGTCCAATACCTGGGGCTGTTTTTT
TRBJ2-7	.	TRBD1	TRBV6-5	CASSSRTGWNSVYEQYF	TGTGCCAGCAGTTCCCGGACAGGGTGGAATAGTGTCTACGAGCAGTACTTC
TRBJ2-3	.	.	TRBV24-1	CATSDLGGSDTDTQYF	TGTGCCACCAGTGATTTGGGAGGGAGCGATACCGATACGCAGTATTTT
TRBJ1-3	.	.	TRBV4-3	CASSQVQRGPSGNTIYF	TGCGCCAGCAGCCAAGTCCAGCGGGGCCCATCTGGAAACACCATATATTTT
TRBJ1-1	many	.	TRBV7-9	CATASNTEAFF	TGTGCCACGGCTTCCAACACTGAAGCTTTCTTT
TRBJ2-3	.	.	TRBV28	CASSLAGFVTDTQYF	TGTGCCAGCAGTTTAGCGGGCTTTGTCACAGATACGCAGTATTTT
TRBJ2-7	few	.	TRBV11-2	CASSLRGDSYEQYF	TGTGCCAGCAGCTTAAGGGGCGACTCCTACGAGCAGTACTTC
TRBJ2-2	many	TRBD1	TRBV11-2	CASSRAGTGVTGELFF	TGTGCCAGCAGCCGAGCGGGGACAGGGGTCACCGGGGAGCTGTTTTTT
TRBJ1-2	.	TRBD1	TRBV7-9	CASSLAPGTASNYGYTF	TGTGCCAGCAGCTTAGCACCTGGGACAGCCTCTAACTATGGCTACACCTTC
TRBJ1-6	few	TRBD1	TRBV2	CASRYDRGGNSPLHF	TGTGCCAGCAGATATGACAGGGGAGGTAATTCACCCCTCCACTTT
TRBJ2-2	.	.	TRBV4-2	CASSQEQGIYTGELFF	TGTGCCAGCAGCCAAGAGCAGGGAATTTACACCGGGGAGCTGTTTTTT
TRBJ2-7	many	.	TRBV19	CASAPGPYEQYF	TGTGCCAGCGCCCCGGGACCCTACGAGCAGTACTTC
TRBJ2-3	few	.	TRBV11-2	CASSLDWGLITDTQYF	TGTGCCAGCAGCTTAGACTGGGGCCTGATCACAGATACGCAGTATTTT
TRBJ2-7	few	TRBD2	TRBV28	CASSFPRAGSEQYF	TGTGCCAGCAGTTTCCCACGAGCGGGGTCCGAGCAGTACTTC
TRBJ1-1	few	TRBD1	TRBV3-1	CASQRNFRGTEAFF	TGTGCCAGCCAAAGGAATTTCAGGGGGACTGAAGCTTTCTTT
TRBJ2-1	.	.	TRBV28	CAMRPGNNNEQFF	TGTGCCATGCGTCCGGGGAACAACAATGAGCAGTTCTTC
TRBJ2-2	.	TRBD1	TRBV3-1	CASSQIFGQGGTGELFF	TGTGCCAGCAGCCAGATCTTCGGACAGGGCGGAACCGGGGAGCTGTTTTTT
TRBJ2-5	.	.	TRBV7-2	CASSLQSSTPETQYF	TGTGCCAGCAGCTTACAGTCCTCTACCCCAGAGACCCAGTACTTC
TRBJ1-6	many	.	TRBV6-1	CASSESDTYNSPLHF	TGTGCCAGCAGTGAAAGCGACACTTATAATTCACCCCTCCACTTT
TRBJ2-2	few	TRBD1	TRBV7-6	CASSSDRTAAGELFF	TGTGCCAGCAGCTCGGACAGGACGGCCGCCGGGGAGCTGTTTTTT
TRBJ2-5	few	TRBD2	TRBV5-1	CASSQTSGSATQYF	TGCGCCAGCAGCCAAACTAGCGGGAGTGCGACCCAGTACTTC
TRBJ1-1	.	.	TRBV28	CASRKQGSGTEAFF	TGTGCCAGCAGGAAGCAGGGGTCCGGCACTGAAGCTTTCTTT
TRBJ2-5	few	.	TRBV7-2	CASSPTGNTGETQYF	TGTGCCAGCAGCCCTACAGGGAATACAGGAGAGACCCAGTACTTC
TRBJ2-7	.	TRBD2	TRBV6-2/TRBV6-3	CASSNPPGTSVDEQYF	TGTGCCAGCAGCAACCCACCCGGGACTAGTGTCGACGAGCAGTACTTC
TRBJ2-5	few	.	TRBV5-1	CASSLEAGSNQETQYF	TGCGCCAGCAGCTTGGAGGCAGGCTCTAACCAAGAGACCCAGTACTTC
TRBJ2-2	.	.	TRBV4-1	CASRQGLSGELFF	TGCGCCAGCAGGCAGGGTCTCTCCGGGGAGCTGTTTTTT
TRBJ1-3	few	.	TRBV7-9	CASSPRKYTIYF	TGTGCCAGCAGCCCTAGGAAGTACACCATATATTTT
TRBJ2-5	.	.	TRBV6-6	CASIHSWEQETQYF	TGTGCCAGCATTCACTCGTGGGAACAAGAGACCCAGTACTTC